The T cell receptor (beta chain) under discussion was sequenced for a study of human T cells and chemical hapten exposure. Study-wide context: DPC at 2% was the sensitizing agent, placed on roughly 2 cm by roughly 2 cm of upper inner arm skin. Study-wide results and caveats: Counts of TCRs above 1 in 1000 frequency stayed unchanged with DPC sensitization.

Treatment described: therapeutic diphenylcyclopropenone sensitization with weekly scalp DPC. Donation of samples came from alopecia patients who were 18 to 70 years old and suitable for DPC. Sequencing started from total RNA isolated from unfractionated whole blood. In this sample, this clonotype turned up a few times. Antigen specificity is unknown. Germline values: CDR1 MNHEY, CDR2 SVGEGT. This CDR3 contains 11 residues. Trimming stripped 6 bases from V and 2 bases from J, with 4 bases between. Individual cDNA molecules each carried unique molecular identifiers attached by the library. One entry per CDR3 protein, called by TCRdb with MiXCR from the reads. The data hold about 5,100 distinct CDR3 sequences, with around 50% observed a single time.

The sequence was obtained from an adult with alopecia areata. Some clones in this sample may be carry-over from other donors' samples. This table probably holds off-target reads from a library built for another chain. The sample was whole blood, taken before DPC sensitization or 2, 6, or about 24 weeks after (not recorded which). The chain uses TRBV6-2 or TRBV6-3 and TRBJ2-5; D is uncertain. This CDR3 reads CASRQQETQYF. CDR3 DNA sequence: TGTGCCAGCAGGCAACAAGAGACCCAGTACTTC.